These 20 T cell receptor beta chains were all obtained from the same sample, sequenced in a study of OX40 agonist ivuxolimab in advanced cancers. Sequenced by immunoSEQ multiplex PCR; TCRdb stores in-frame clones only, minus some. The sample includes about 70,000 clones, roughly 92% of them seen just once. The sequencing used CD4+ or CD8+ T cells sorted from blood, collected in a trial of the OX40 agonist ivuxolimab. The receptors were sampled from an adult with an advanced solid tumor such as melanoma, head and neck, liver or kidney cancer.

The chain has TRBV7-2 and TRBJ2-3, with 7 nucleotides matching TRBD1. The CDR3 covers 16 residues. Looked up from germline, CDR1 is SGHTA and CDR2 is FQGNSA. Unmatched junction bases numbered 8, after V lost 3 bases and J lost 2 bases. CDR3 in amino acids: CASSLPRGQLTDTQYF. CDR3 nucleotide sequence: TGTGCCAGCAGCTTGCCACGGGGACAGCTCACAGATACGCAGTATTTT.

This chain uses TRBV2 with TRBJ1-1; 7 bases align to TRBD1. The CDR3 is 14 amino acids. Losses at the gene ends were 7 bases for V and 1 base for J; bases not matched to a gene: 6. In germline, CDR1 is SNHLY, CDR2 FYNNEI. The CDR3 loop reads CASIGQGENTEAFF. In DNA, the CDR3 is TGTGCCAGCATTGGGCAGGGGGAGAACACTGAAGCTTTCTTT.

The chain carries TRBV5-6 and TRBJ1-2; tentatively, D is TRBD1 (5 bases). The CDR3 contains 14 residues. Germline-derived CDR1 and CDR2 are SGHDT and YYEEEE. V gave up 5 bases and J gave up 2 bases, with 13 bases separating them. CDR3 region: CASRYGTDNYGYTF. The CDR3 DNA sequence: TGTGCCAGCAGATACGGGACGGACAACTATGGCTACACCTTC. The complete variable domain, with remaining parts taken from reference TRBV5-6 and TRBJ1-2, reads DAGVTQSPTHLIKTRGQQVTLRCSPKSGHDTVSWYQQALGQGPQFIFQYYEEEERQRGNFPDRFSGHQFPNYSSELNVNALLLGDSALYLCASRYGTDNYGYTFGSGTRLTVV.

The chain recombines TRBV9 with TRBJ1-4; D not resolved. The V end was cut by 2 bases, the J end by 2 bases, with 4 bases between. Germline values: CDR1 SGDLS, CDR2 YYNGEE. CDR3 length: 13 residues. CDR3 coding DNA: TGTGCCAGCAGCGTTAATACTAATGAAAAACTGTTTTTT. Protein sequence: CASSVNTNEKLFF. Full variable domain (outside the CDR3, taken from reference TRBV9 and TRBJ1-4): DSGVTQTPKHLITATGQRVTLRCSPRSGDLSVYWYQQSLDQGLQFLIQYYNGEERAKGNILERFSAQQFPDLHSELNLSSLELGDSALYFCASSVNTNEKLFFGSGTQLSVL.

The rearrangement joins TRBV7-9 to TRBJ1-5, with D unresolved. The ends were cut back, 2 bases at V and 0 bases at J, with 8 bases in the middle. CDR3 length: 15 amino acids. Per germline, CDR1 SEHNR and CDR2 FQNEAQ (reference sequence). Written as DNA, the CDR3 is TGTGCCAGCAGCTTACCCGATTATAGCAATCAGCCCCAGCATTTT. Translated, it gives CASSLPDYSNQPQHF.

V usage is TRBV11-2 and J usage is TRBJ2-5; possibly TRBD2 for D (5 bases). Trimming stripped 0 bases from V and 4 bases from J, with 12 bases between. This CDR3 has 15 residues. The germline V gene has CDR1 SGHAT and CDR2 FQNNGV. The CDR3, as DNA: TGTGCCAGCAGCTTAGAGTCAGCGGTATTAGAGACCCAGTACTTC. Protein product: CASSLESAVLETQYF.

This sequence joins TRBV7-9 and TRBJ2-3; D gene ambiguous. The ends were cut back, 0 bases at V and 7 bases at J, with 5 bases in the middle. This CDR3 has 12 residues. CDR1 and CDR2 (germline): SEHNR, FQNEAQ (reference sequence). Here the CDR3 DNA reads TGTGCCAGCAGCTTAGCGGATAATACGCAGTATTTT. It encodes CASSLADNTQYF.

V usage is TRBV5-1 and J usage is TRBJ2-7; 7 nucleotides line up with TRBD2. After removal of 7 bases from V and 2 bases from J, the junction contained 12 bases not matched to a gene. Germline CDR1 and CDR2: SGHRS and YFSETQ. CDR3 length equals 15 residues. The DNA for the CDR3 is TGCGCCAGCGGGGCGGGAGATTTCAGGGCCTACGAGCAGTACTTC. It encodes CASGAGDFRAYEQYF.

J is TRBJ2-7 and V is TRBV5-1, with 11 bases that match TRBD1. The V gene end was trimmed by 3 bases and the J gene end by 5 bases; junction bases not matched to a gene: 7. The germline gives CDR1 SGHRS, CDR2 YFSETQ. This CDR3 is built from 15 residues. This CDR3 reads CASSWTGGEGDEQYF. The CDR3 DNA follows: TGCGCCAGCAGCTGGACAGGGGGCGAAGGGGACGAGCAGTACTTC.

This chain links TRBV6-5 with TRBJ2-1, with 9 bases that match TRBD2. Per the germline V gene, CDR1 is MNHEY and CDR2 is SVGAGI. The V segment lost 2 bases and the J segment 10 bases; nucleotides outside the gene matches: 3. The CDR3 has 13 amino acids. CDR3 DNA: TGTGCCAGCAGTTACAACAGCGGGGGGGAGCAGTTCTTC. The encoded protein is CASSYNSGGEQFF.

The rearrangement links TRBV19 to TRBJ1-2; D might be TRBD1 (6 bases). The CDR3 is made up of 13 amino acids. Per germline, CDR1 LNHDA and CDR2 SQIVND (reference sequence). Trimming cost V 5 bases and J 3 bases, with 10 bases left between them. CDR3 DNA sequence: TGTGCCAGTAGTTTACAGGGAGACTATGGCTACACCTTC. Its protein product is CASSLQGDYGYTF. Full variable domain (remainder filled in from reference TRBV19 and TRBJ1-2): DGGITQSPKYLFRKEGQNVTLSCEQNLNHDAMYWYRQDPGQGLRLIYYSQIVNDFQKGDIAEGYSVSREKKESFPLTVTSAQKNPTAFYLCASSLQGDYGYTFGSGTRLTVV.

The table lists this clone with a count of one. DNA for the CDR3: TGCAGCGTGTGGGGGGCGGATTATAATGAAAAACTGTTTTTT. Translation gives CSVWGADYNEKLFF. J is TRBJ1-4 and V is TRBV29-1; perhaps TRBD1 as D (6 bases). The germline V gene encodes CDR1 SQVTM and CDR2 ANQGSEA. This CDR3 region has 14 residues. V lost 6 bases, J lost 4 bases, and 15 bases lay in between.

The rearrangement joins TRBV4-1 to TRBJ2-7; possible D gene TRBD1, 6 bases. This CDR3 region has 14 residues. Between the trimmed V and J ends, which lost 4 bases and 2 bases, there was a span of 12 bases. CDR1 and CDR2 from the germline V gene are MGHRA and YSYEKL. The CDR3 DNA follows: TGCGCCAGCAGCCTTCGGGACACCGCCTACGAGCAGTACTTC. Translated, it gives CASSLRDTAYEQYF.

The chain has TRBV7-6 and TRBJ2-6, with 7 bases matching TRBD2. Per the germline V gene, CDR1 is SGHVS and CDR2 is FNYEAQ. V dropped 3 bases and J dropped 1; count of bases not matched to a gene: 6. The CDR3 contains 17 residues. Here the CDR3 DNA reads TGTGCCAGCAGCTTGCGACCAGCGGGGTCTGGGGCCAACGTCCTGACTTTC. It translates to CASSLRPAGSGANVLTF.

Here the CDR3 reads CASSQDRSGGYYEQYF. Written as DNA, the CDR3 is TGCGCCAGCAGCCAAGATCGGTCAGGGGGCTACTACGAGCAGTACTTC. The rearrangement links TRBV4-3 to TRBJ2-7, with 8 positions matching TRBD1. V dropped 0 bases and J dropped 3; count of bases not matched to a gene: 7. Looked up from germline, CDR1 is LGHNA and CDR2 is YSLEER. This CDR3 has 16 residues.

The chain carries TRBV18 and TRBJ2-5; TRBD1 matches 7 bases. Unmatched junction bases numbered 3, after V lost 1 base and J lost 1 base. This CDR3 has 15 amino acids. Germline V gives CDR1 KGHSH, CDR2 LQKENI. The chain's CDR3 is CASSPRGGPQETQYF. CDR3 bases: TGTGCCAGCTCACCACGAGGGGGCCCCCAAGAGACCCAGTACTTC. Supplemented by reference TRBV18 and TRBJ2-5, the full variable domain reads NAGVMQNPRHLVRRRGQEARLRCSPMKGHSHVYWYRQLPEEGLKFMVYLQKENIIDESGMPKERFSAEFPKEGPSILRIQQVVRGDSAAYFCASSPRGGPQETQYFGPGTRLLVL.

CDR3 amino acids: CATRAGNYGYTF. The CDR3 coding sequence is TGTGCCACCCGGGCAGGGAACTATGGCTACACCTTC. The J gene is TRBJ1-2, the V gene TRBV19; D may be TRBD1 (5 bases). Trimming removed 10 bases at V and 2 bases at J, with 11 bases between. The CDR3 runs to 12 residues. The V gene's germline CDR1 is LNHDA and CDR2 SQIVND (reference sequence).

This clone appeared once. The CDR3 sequence is CASSPNTPNYEQYF. DNA for the CDR3: TGTGCCAGCAGCCCCAACACACCAAACTACGAGCAGTACTTC. This chain uses TRBV11-2 with TRBJ2-7; D unclear. Germline CDR1 reads SGHAT; CDR2 reads FQNNGV. This CDR3 has 14 amino acids. The V end was cut by 5 bases, the J end by 3 bases, with 14 bases between.

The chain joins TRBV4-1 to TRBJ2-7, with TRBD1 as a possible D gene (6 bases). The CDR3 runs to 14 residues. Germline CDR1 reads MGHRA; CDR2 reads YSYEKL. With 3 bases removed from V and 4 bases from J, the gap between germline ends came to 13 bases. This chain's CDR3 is CASSHALGGYEQYF. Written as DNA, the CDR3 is TGCGCCAGCAGCCACGCCCTAGGGGGATACGAGCAGTACTTC.

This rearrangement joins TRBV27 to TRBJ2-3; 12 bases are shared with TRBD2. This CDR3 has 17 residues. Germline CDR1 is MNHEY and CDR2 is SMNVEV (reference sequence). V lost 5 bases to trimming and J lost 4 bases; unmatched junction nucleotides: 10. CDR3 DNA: TGTGCCAGCAGTCCGCTGACTAGCGGGGGAAGCGCAGATACGCAGTATTTT. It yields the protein CASSPLTSGGSADTQYF.